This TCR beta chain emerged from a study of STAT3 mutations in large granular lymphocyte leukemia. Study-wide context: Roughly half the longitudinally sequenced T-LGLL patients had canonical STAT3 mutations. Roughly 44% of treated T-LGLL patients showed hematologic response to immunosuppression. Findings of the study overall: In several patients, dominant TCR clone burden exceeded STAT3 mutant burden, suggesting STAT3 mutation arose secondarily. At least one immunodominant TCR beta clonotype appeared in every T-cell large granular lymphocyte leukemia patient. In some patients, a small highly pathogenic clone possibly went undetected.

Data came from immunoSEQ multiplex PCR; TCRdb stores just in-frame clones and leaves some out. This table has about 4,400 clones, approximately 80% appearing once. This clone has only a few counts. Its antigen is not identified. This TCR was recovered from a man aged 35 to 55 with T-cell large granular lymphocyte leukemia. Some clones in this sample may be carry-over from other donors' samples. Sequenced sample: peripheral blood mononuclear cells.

The chain's CDR3 is CASSYSGRGGYTF. The CDR3 nucleotides are TGTGCCAGCAGTTACTCAGGGAGAGGAGGCTACACCTTC. The genes are TRBV6-5 and TRBJ1-2; D is uncertain. V lost 0 bases and J 8 bases, leaving 10 bases between the germline ends. The CDR3 runs to 13 residues. From germline, CDR1 is MNHEY and CDR2 SVGAGI.